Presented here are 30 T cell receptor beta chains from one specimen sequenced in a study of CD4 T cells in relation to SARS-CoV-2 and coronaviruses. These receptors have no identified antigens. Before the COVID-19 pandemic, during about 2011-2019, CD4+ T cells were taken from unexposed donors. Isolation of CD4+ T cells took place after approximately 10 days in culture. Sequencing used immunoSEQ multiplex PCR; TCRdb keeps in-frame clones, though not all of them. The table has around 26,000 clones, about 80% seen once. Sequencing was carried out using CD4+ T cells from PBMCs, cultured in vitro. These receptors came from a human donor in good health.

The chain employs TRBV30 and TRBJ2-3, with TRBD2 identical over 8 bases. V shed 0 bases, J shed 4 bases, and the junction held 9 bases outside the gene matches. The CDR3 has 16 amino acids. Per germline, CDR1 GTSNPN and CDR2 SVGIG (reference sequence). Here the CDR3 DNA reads TGTGCCTGGAGTGTCAGTTACGCGGGAGGCGCAGATACGCAGTATTTT. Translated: CAWSVSYAGGADTQYF.

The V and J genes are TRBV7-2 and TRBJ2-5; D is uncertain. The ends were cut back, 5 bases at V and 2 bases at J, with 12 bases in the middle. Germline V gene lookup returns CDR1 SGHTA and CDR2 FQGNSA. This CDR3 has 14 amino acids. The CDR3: CASSPRTRQETQYF. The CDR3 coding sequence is TGTGCCAGCAGCCCCAGGACCCGTCAAGAGACCCAGTACTTC.

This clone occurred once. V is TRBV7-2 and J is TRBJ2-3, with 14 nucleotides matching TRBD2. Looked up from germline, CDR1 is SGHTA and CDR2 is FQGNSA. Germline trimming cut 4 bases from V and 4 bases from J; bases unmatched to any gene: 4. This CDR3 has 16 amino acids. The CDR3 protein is CASSSGLAGAADTQYF. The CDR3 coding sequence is TGTGCCAGCAGCTCGGGACTAGCGGGAGCAGCAGATACGCAGTATTTT.

The CDR3, as DNA: TGTGCCGCCGGGGGGGGGCGGGGGCCCCCCTACGAGCAGTACTTC. Translated, it gives CAAGGGRGPPYEQYF. The V call is TRBV6-5, the J call TRBJ2-7; TRBD2 matches 8 bases. The V and J ends lost 11 bases and 2 bases, in that order; junction bases with no gene match: 14. The CDR3 has 15 residues. Germline loops: CDR1 MNHEY, CDR2 SVGAGI.

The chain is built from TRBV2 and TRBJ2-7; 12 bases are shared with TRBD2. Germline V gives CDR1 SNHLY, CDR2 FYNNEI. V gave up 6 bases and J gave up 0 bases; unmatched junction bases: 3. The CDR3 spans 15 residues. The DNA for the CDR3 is TGTGCCAGCAGAGCGACTAGCGGGAGCTCCTACGAGCAGTACTTC. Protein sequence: CASRATSGSSYEQYF.

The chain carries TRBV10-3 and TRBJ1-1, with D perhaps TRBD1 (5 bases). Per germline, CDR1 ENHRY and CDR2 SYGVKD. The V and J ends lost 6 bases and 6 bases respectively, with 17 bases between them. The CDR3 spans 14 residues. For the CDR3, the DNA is TGTGCCATCAGCCCACTACGGGACCCCCCTGAAGCTTTCTTT. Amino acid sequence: CAISPLRDPPEAFF.

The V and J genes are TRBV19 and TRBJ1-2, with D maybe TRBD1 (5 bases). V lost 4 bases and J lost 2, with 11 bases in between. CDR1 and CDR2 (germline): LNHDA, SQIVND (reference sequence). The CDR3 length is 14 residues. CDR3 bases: TGTGCCAGTAGTACCTCACCAGGGAACTATGGCTACACCTTC. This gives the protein CASSTSPGNYGYTF.

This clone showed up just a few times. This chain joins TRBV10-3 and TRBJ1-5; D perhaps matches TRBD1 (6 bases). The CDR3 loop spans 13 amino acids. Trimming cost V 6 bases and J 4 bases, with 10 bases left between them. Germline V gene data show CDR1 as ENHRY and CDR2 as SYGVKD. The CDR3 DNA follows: TGTGCCATCAGCCCAACAGGGAATCAGCCCCAGCATTTT. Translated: CAISPTGNQPQHF.

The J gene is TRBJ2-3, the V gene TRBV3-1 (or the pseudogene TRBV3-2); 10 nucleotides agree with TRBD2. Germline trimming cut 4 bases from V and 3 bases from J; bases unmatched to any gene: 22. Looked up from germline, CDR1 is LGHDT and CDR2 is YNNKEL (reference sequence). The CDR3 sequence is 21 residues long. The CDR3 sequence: CASSLPPTGARLAGLTDTQYF. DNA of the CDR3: TGTGCCAGCAGCCTACCTCCTACAGGGGCGCGACTAGCGGGCCTTACAGATACGCAGTATTTT.

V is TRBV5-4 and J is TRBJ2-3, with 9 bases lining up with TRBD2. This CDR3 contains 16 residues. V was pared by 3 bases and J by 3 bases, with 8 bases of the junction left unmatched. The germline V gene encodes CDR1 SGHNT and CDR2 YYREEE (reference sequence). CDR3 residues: CASSSRRGGPTDTQYF. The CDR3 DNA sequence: TGTGCCAGCAGCTCGCGGCGGGGGGGGCCGACAGATACGCAGTATTTT.

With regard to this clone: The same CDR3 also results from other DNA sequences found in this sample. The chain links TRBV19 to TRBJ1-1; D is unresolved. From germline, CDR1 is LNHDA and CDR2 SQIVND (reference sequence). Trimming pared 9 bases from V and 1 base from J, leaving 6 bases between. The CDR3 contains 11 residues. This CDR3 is CASSRNTEAFF. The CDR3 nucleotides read TGTGCCAGCAGCAGGAACACTGAAGCTTTCTTT.

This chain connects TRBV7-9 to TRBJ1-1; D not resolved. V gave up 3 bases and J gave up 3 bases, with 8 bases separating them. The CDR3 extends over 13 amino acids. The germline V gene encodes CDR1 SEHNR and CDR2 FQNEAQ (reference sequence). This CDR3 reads CASSFVRDTEAFF. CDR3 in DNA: TGTGCCAGCAGCTTCGTCCGGGACACTGAAGCTTTCTTT.

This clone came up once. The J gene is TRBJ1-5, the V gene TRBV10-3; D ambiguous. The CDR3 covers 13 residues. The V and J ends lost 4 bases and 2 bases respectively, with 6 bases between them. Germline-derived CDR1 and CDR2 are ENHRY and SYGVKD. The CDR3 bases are TGTGCCATCAGTGGGAGAGGCAATCAGCCCCAGCATTTT. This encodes CAISGRGNQPQHF.

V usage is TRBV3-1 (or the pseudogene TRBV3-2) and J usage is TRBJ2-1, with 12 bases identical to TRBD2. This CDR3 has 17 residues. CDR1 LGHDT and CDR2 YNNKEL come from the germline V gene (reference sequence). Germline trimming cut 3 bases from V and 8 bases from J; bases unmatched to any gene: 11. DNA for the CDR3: TGTGCCAGCAGCCATGATCCCACTAGCGGGAGGAACCATGAGCAGTTCTTC. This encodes CASSHDPTSGRNHEQFF.

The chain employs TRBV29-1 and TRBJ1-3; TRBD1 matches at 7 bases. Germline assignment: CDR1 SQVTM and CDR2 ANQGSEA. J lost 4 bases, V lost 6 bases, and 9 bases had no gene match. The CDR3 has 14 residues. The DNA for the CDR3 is TGCAGCGTCATTGAGGGGGCAAGAGGAAACACCATATATTTT. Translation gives CSVIEGARGNTIYF.

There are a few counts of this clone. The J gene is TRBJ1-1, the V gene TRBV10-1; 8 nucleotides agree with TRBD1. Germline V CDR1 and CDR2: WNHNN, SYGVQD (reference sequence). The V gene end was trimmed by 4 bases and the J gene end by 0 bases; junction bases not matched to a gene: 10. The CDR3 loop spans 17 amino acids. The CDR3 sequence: CASSGQGFPNLNTEAFF. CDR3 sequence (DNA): TGCGCCAGCAGTGGACAGGGGTTCCCTAATTTGAACACTGAAGCTTTCTTT.

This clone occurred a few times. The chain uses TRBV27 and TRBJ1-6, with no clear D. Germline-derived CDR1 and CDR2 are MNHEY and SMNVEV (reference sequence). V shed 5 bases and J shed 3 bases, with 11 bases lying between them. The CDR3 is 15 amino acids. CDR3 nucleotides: TGTGCCAGCAGTATCCAGGCGTTCTATAATTCACCCCTCCACTTT. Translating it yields CASSIQAFYNSPLHF.

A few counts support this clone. CDR3 residues: CASSLAGGGNGYTF. Here the CDR3 DNA reads TGTGCCAGCAGTTTAGCAGGGGGAGGTAATGGCTACACCTTC. The gene calls are TRBV27 and TRBJ1-2, with 7 bases aligning to TRBD1. The CDR3 runs 14 residues. The germline gives CDR1 MNHEY, CDR2 SMNVEV (reference sequence). V was pared by 2 bases and J by 6 bases, with 6 bases of the junction left unmatched.

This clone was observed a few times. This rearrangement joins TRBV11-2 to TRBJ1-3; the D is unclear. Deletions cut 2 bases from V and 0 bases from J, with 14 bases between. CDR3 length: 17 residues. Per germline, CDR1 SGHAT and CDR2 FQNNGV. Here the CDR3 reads CASSLRSGRGSGNTIYF. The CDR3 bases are TGTGCCAGCAGCTTACGTTCCGGAAGAGGCTCTGGAAACACCATATATTTT.

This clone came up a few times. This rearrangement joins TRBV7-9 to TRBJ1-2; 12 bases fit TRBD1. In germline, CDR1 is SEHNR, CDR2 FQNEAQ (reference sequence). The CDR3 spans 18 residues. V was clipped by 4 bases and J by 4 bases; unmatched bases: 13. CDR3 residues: CASSWGQGAEKNLYGYTF. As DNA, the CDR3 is TGTGCCAGCAGCTGGGGACAGGGGGCGGAGAAGAACCTCTATGGCTACACCTTC. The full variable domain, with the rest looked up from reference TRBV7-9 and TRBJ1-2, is DTGVSQNPRHKITKRGQNVTFRCDPISEHNRLYWYRQTLGQGPEFLTYFQNEAQLEKSRLLSDRFSAERPKGSFSTLEIQRTEQGDSAMYLCASSWGQGAEKNLYGYTFGSGTRLTVV.

The CDR3 DNA reads as TGCGCCAGTTCTAAGGGACCGATCCAAGAGACCCAGTACTTC. This codes for CASSKGPIQETQYF. V is TRBV10-2 and J is TRBJ2-5; D may correspond to TRBD1 or TRBD2 (5 bases each). Trimming pared 9 bases from V and 1 base from J, leaving 15 bases between. The CDR3 length is 14 residues. Per the germline V gene, CDR1 is WSHSY and CDR2 is SAAADI.

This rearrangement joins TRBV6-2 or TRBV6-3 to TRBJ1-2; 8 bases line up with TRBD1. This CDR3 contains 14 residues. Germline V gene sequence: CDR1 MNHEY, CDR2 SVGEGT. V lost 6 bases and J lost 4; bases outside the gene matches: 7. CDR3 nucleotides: TGTGCCAGCAGATACGACAGGGGTGGCTATGGCTACACCTTC. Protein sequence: CASRYDRGGYGYTF.

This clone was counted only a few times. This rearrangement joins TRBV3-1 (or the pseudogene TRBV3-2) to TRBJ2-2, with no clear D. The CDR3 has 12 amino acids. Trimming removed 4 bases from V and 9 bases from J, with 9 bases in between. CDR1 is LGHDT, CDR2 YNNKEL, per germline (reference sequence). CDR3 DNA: TGTGCCAGCAGCCTTGTAGGGAGGGAGCTGTTTTTT. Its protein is CASSLVGRELFF.

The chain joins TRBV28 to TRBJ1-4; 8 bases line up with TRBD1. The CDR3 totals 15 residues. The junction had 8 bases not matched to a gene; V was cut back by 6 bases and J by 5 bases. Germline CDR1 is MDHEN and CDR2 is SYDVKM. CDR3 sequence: CASSSDRAWNEKLFF. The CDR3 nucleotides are TGTGCCAGCAGCTCGGACAGGGCATGGAATGAAAAACTGTTTTTT.

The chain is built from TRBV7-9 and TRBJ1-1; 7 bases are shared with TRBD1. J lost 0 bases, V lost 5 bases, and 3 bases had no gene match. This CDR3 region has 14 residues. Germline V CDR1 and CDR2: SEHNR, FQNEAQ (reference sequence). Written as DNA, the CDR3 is TGTGCCAGCAGCCCAGGGGGGTTGAACACTGAAGCTTTCTTT. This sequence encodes CASSPGGLNTEAFF. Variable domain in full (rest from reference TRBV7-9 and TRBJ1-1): DTGVSQNPRHKITKRGQNVTFRCDPISEHNRLYWYRQTLGQGPEFLTYFQNEAQLEKSRLLSDRFSAERPKGSFSTLEIQRTEQGDSAMYLCASSPGGLNTEAFFGQGTRLTVV.

CDR3 bases: TGTGCCATCAGTGTGACTAGCGCCTTTATCACCACCTACGAGCAGTACTTC. This sequence encodes CAISVTSAFITTYEQYF. The chain recombines TRBV10-3 with TRBJ2-7; the match to TRBD2 covers 8 bases. V was clipped by 4 bases and J by 2 bases; unmatched bases: 13. The CDR3 contains 17 residues. Germline V gives CDR1 ENHRY, CDR2 SYGVKD.

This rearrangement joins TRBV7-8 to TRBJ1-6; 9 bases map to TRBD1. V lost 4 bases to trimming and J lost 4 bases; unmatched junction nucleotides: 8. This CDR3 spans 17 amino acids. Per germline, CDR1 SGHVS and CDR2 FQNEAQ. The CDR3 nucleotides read TGTGCCAGCAGCTCGCCTACAGGGGGCGCATATAATTCACCCCTCCACTTT. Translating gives CASSSPTGGAYNSPLHF.

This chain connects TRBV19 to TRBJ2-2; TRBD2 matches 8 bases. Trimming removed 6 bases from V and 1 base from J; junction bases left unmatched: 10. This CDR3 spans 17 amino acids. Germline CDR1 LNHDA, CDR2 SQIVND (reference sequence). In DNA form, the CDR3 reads TGTGCCAGTAGATCGGGAGGGGAGGGGGTGAACACCGGGGAGCTGTTTTTT. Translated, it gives CASRSGGEGVNTGELFF.

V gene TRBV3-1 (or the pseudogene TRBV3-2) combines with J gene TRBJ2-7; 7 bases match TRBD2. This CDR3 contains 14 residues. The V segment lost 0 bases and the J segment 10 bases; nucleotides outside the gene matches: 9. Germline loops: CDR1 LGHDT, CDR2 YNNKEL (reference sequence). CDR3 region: CASSQEERGRKQYF. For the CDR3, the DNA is TGTGCCAGCAGCCAAGAGGAGCGGGGTAGGAAACAGTACTTC.

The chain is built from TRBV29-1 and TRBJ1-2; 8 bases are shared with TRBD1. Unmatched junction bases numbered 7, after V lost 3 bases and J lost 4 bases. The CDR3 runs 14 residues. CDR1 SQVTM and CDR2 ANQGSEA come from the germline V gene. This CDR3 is CSVDRTGISYGYTF. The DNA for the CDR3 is TGCAGCGTTGATAGGACAGGGATAAGCTATGGCTACACCTTC.